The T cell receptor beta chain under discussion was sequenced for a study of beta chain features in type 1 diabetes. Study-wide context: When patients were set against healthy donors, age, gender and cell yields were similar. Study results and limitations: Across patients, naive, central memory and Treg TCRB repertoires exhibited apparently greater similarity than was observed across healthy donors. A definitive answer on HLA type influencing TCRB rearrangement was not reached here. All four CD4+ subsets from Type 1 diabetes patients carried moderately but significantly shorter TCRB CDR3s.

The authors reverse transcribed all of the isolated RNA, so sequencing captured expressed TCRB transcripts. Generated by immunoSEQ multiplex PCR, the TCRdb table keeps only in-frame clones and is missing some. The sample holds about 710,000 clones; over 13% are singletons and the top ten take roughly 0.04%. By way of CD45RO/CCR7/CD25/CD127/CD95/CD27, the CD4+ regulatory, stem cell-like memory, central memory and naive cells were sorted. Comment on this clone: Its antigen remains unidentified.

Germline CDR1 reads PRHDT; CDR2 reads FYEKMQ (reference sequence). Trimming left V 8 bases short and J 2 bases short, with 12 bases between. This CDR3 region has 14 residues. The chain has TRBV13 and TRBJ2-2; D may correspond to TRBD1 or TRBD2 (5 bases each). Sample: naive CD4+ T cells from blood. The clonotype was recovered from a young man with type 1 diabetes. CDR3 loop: CASFRGGNTGELFF. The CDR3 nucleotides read TGTGCCAGCTTCCGGGGCGGAAACACCGGGGAGCTGTTTTTT.